The text below deals with one TCR beta chain. The data belong to a study of blood T cell repertoires in COVID-19. Background on the study: Spain, Italy and the United States supplied samples that represented acute and convalescent COVID-19. PBMCs, B-cell-depleted T cells, or T cells were the source of the cDNA or gDNA that made up the material.

Per the study methods: Nucleated cell counts were estimated from reference gene primer amplification. TCRdb keeps only in-frame clones here, not all; method: immunoSEQ multiplex PCR. V, J and clone size were drawn from that table, and D and trimming were deduced from the DNA. Among about 150,000 clones listed, about 85% were seen once. Seattle-derived patients entered the study during active infection and were followed longitudinally. Trimming cost V 0 bases and J 7 bases; bases outside gene matches: 6. The germline V gene has CDR1 SGHTA and CDR2 FQGNSA. The CDR3 has 15 amino acids. The sequenced sample consisted of peripheral blood. This clonotype was sampled from a man in his sixties with COVID-19, enrolled during active disease. The rearrangement joins TRBV7-2 to TRBJ1-2; 9 nucleotides line up with TRBD1. This CDR3 reads CASSLALQGAGGYTF. CDR3 sequence (DNA): TGTGCCAGCAGCTTAGCGTTACAGGGGGCGGGTGGCTACACCTTC.